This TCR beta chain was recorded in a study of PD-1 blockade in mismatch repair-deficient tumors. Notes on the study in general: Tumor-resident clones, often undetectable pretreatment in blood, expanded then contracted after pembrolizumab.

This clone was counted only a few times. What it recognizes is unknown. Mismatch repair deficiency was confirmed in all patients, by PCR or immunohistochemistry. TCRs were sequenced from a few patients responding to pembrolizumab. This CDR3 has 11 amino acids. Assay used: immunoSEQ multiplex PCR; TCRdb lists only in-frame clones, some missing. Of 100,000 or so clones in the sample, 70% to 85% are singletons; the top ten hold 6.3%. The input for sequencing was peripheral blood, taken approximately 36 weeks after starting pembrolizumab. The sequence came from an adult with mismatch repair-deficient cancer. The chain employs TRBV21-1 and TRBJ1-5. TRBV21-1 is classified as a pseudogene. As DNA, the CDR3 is TGTGCCAGCATTTGTTATCAGCCCCAGCATTTT. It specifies CASICYQPQHF.